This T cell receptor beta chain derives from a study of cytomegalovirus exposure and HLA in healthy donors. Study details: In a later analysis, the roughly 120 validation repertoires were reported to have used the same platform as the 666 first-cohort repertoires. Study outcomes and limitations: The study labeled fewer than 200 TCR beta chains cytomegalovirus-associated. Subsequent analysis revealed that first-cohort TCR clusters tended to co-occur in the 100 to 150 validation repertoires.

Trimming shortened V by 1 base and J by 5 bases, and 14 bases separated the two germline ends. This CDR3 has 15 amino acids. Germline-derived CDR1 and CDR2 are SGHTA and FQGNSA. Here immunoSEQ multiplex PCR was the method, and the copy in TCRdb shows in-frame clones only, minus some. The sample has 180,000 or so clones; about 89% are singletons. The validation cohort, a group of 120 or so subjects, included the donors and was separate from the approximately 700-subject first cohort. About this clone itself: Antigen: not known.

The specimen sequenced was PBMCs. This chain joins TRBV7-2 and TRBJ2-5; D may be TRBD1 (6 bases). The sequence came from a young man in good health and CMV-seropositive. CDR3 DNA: TGTGCCAGCAGCTTAGTTACAGGGCTCGAGGAGACCCAGTACTTC. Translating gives CASSLVTGLEETQYF.